These 29 T cell receptor beta chains originate from one sample sequenced in a study of T cell responses to AZD1222 COVID-19 vaccine. The method was immunoSEQ multiplex PCR; TCRdb's version includes in-frame clones alone and lacks a portion of them. The sample lists approximately 98,000 clones, roughly 86% occurring once. The sequencing used peripheral blood, collected on day 0 of AZD1222 vaccination. These receptors all come from an adult in good health.

The chain is built from TRBV6-5 and TRBJ2-7, with D maybe TRBD1 (6 bases). This CDR3 contains 12 residues. Germline CDR1 is MNHEY and CDR2 is SVGAGI. Trimming shortened V by 10 bases and J by 1 base, and 11 bases separated the two germline ends. The CDR3 region is CATWTASYEQYF. The CDR3, as DNA: TGTGCCACCTGGACAGCTTCCTACGAGCAGTACTTC.

The chain uses TRBV27 and TRBJ2-2, with D possibly being TRBD2 (6 bases). The CDR3 runs to 13 residues. CDR1 is MNHEY and CDR2 is SMNVEV in the germline V gene (reference sequence). Trimming pared 8 bases from V and 2 bases from J, leaving 9 bases between. The CDR3 sequence: CASGTSNTGELFF. The CDR3 DNA reads TGTGCCAGCGGGACTTCCAACACCGGGGAGCTGTTTTTT.

V gene TRBV7-9 combines with J gene TRBJ1-1; no clear D gene. The V gene's germline CDR1 is SEHNR and CDR2 FQNEAQ (reference sequence). Trimming took 4 bases from V and 5 from J, leaving 14 bases between them. The length of the CDR3 is 14 residues. The CDR3 here is CASSSGFILTEAFF. The CDR3 nucleotides are TGTGCCAGCAGCTCCGGTTTTATCTTAACTGAAGCTTTCTTT.

J is TRBJ2-7 and V is TRBV6-5, with 8 bases matching TRBD1. The CDR3 sequence is 14 residues long. V lost 4 bases to trimming and J lost 8 bases; unmatched junction nucleotides: 10. Germline values: CDR1 MNHEY, CDR2 SVGAGI. The CDR3 coding sequence is TGTGCCAGCAGTTCCCTCTACAGGGGGAGGCAGCAGTACTTC. Protein product: CASSSLYRGRQQYF.

The genes are TRBV5-1 and TRBJ2-5; 8 bases match TRBD2. The V gene's germline CDR1 is SGHRS and CDR2 YFSETQ. V gave up 5 bases and J gave up 2 bases; unmatched junction bases: 8. The CDR3 is 15 amino acids. CDR3 residues: CASRDGSGTQETQYF. As DNA, the CDR3 is TGCGCCAGCAGGGATGGTAGCGGGACGCAAGAGACCCAGTACTTC.

The CDR3 is CASSPSGAPTDTQYF. CDR3 nucleotide sequence: TGTGCCAGCAGTCCTAGCGGGGCCCCCACAGATACGCAGTATTTT. The rearrangement joins TRBV2 to TRBJ2-3, with 9 bases fitting TRBD2. The trim removed 5 bases at V and 2 bases at J, leaving 5 bases unmatched. This CDR3 region has 15 residues. Germline CDR1 reads SNHLY; CDR2 reads FYNNEI.

This chain uses TRBV28 with TRBJ2-1, with 11 positions matching TRBD1. Trimming took 4 bases from V and 5 from J; bases not matched to a gene: 4. Germline V gene data show CDR1 as MDHEN and CDR2 as SYDVKM. This CDR3 comprises 15 residues. Here the CDR3 reads CASSSPGQGDNEQFF. The CDR3 bases are TGTGCCAGCAGTTCCCCGGGACAGGGGGACAATGAGCAGTTCTTC.

The chain links TRBV11-2 to TRBJ1-6, with 7 bases lining up with TRBD1. Germline V gene data show CDR1 as SGHAT and CDR2 as FQNNGV. This CDR3 comprises 16 residues. V was clipped by 4 bases and J by 4 bases; unmatched bases: 7. CDR3: CASSSRQGRYNSPLHF. CDR3 bases: TGTGCCAGCAGCTCCCGACAGGGACGTTATAATTCACCCCTCCACTTT. Looking up the rest from reference TRBV11-2 and TRBJ1-6 gives the full variable domain: EAGVAQSPRYKIIEKRQSVAFWCNPISGHATLYWYQQILGQGPKLLIQFQNNGVVDDSQLPKDRFSAERLKGVDSTLKIQPAKLEDSAVYLCASSSRQGRYNSPLHFGNGTRLTVT.

This chain uses TRBV19 with TRBJ2-5; 9 nucleotides align to TRBD1. The germline V gene has CDR1 LNHDA and CDR2 SQIVND (reference sequence). CDR3 length equals 14 residues. V was pared by 4 bases and J by 5 bases, with 5 bases of the junction left unmatched. CDR3 in amino acids: CASSNGQGFETQYF. For the CDR3, the DNA is TGTGCCAGTAGTAACGGACAGGGGTTCGAGACCCAGTACTTC.

CDR3 nucleotide sequence: TGTGCCAGCAGCGTAGCAGGGCCCTCTGGAAACACCATATATTTT. This encodes CASSVAGPSGNTIYF. The V and J genes are TRBV9 and TRBJ1-3; TRBD1 is a possible D gene (5 bases). The length of the CDR3 is 15 residues. Deletions cut 0 bases from V and 0 bases from J, with 7 bases between. The germline CDR1 and CDR2 sequences are SGDLS and YYNGEE. The full variable domain, in which reference TRBV9 and TRBJ1-3 provide the parts outside the CDR3, is DSGVTQTPKHLITATGQRVTLRCSPRSGDLSVYWYQQSLDQGLQFLIQYYNGEERAKGNILERFSAQQFPDLHSELNLSSLELGDSALYFCASSVAGPSGNTIYFGEGSWLTVV.

The V call is TRBV5-1, the J call TRBJ2-5; TRBD2 matches at 9 bases. The ends lost 4 bases at V and 5 bases at J; junction bases unmatched: 21. This CDR3 contains 19 residues. CDR1 and CDR2 (germline): SGHRS, YFSETQ. CDR3 nucleotide sequence: TGCGCCAGCAGCCCCCTCGAGCTTTCGATGGCGGGGGGGCTCGAGACCCAGTACTTC. Amino acid sequence: CASSPLELSMAGGLETQYF.

This clone occurred once. This rearrangement joins TRBV11-3 to TRBJ2-1; tentatively, D is TRBD2 (6 bases). CDR1 and CDR2 from the germline V gene are SGHNT and YENEEA. The length of the CDR3 is 15 residues. The V and J ends lost 5 bases and 4 bases respectively, with 15 bases between them. The CDR3 DNA follows: TGTGCCAGCAGCCCGGAGGGACGGTTATACAATGAGCAGTTCTTC. This encodes CASSPEGRLYNEQFF. Drawing the rest from reference TRBV11-3 and TRBJ2-1, the complete variable domain is EAGVVQSPRYKIIEKKQPVAFWCNPISGHNTLYWYLQNLGQGPELLIRYENEEAVDDSQLPKDRFSAERLKGVDSTLKIQPAELGDSAVYLCASSPEGRLYNEQFFGPGTRLTVL.

CDR3 DNA: TGTGCCAGCAGTTACTTCGGGACAGGGAACTATGGCTACACCTTC. This translates into CASSYFGTGNYGYTF. V and J are TRBV6-2 or TRBV6-3 and TRBJ1-2; 9 bases line up with TRBD1. The germline V gene has CDR1 MNHEY and CDR2 SVGEGT. V shed 1 base, J shed 2 bases, and the junction held 2 bases outside the gene matches. CDR3 size: 15 residues.

The chain carries TRBV7-9 and TRBJ1-5; D ambiguous. The CDR3 runs 15 residues. From germline, CDR1 is SEHNR and CDR2 FQNEAQ (reference sequence). Trimming removed 1 base from V and 7 bases from J, with 14 bases in between. The CDR3 loop reads CASSLEASTGQPQHF. CDR3 nucleotide sequence: TGTGCCAGCAGCTTAGAGGCGAGTACGGGACAGCCCCAGCATTTT.

CDR3 bases: TGTGCCAGCAGTCGCGCCACTTCCGGGACTAGCACAGATACGCAGTATTTT. It specifies CASSRATSGTSTDTQYF. V is TRBV28 and J is TRBJ2-3, with D possibly matching TRBD2 (6 bases). The V and J ends lost 5 bases and 0 bases respectively, with 18 bases between them. Germline V gives CDR1 MDHEN, CDR2 SYDVKM. This CDR3 has 17 residues.

The CDR3 bases are TGTGCCAGTAGTATAATGGATCGGCCTCAGCCCCAGCATTTT. Its protein product is CASSIMDRPQPQHF. The V and J genes are TRBV19 and TRBJ1-5; D remains ambiguous. V was pared by 2 bases and J by 6 bases, with 11 bases between. CDR1 is LNHDA and CDR2 is SQIVND in the germline V gene (reference sequence). The CDR3 runs to 14 residues.

The rearrangement joins TRBV6-5 to TRBJ2-1; no clear D. The CDR3 runs 13 residues. V dropped 7 bases and J dropped 1 base, with 8 bases sitting between them. The germline V gene encodes CDR1 MNHEY and CDR2 SVGAGI. The CDR3 spells CASTSDSYNEQFF. CDR3 DNA sequence: TGTGCCAGCACGTCCGATTCCTACAATGAGCAGTTCTTC.

The J gene is TRBJ2-5, the V gene TRBV5-4; D gene uncertain. The CDR3 is 14 amino acids. The germline gives CDR1 SGHNT, CDR2 YYREEE (reference sequence). Trimming cost V 0 bases and J 0 bases, with 6 bases left between them. The CDR3 DNA reads TGTGCCAGCAGCTTGGCCCTAAACCAAGAGACCCAGTACTTC. Translating it yields CASSLALNQETQYF.

The rearrangement joins TRBV7-3 to TRBJ2-5; D not resolved. The CDR3 extends over 14 amino acids. The germline CDR1 and CDR2 sequences are SGHTA and FQGTGA. The V end was cut by 2 bases, the J end by 2 bases, with 9 bases between. CDR3 coding DNA: TGTGCCAGCAGCTTATTTGGAGAACAAGAGACCCAGTACTTC. Its protein product is CASSLFGEQETQYF.

CDR3 DNA: TGCGCCAGCAGTACCCAGATGGGCCAGCCCCAGCATTTT. It codes for CASSTQMGQPQHF. The chain employs TRBV10-1 and TRBJ1-5; unclear D gene. Trimming pared 5 bases from V and 7 bases from J, leaving 12 bases between. The CDR3 has 13 residues. CDR1 is WNHNN, CDR2 SYGVQD, per germline (reference sequence).

The gene calls are TRBV19 and TRBJ2-5; 11 bases line up with TRBD2. The CDR3 extends over 14 amino acids. V lost 5 bases to trimming and J lost 4 bases; unmatched junction nucleotides: 3. Germline V CDR1 and CDR2: LNHDA, SQIVND (reference sequence). CDR3 sequence (DNA): TGTGCCAGTAGTCCTACTAGCGGGGGAGAGACCCAGTACTTC. It encodes CASSPTSGGETQYF.

The chain links TRBV30 to TRBJ2-5, with 8 positions matching TRBD2. J lost 5 bases, V lost 1 base, and 3 bases had no gene match. The CDR3 consists of 13 residues. Germline V gene sequence: CDR1 GTSNPN, CDR2 SVGIG (reference sequence). CDR3 amino acids: CAWSGSSGETQYF. The CDR3 region has the DNA TGTGCCTGGAGTGGATCTAGCGGGGAGACCCAGTACTTC.

The table lists this clone with a count of one. The chain is built from TRBV30 and TRBJ1-3; 7 nucleotides match TRBD1. Germline CDR1 and CDR2: GTSNPN and SVGIG (reference sequence). V lost 4 bases to trimming and J lost 0 bases; unmatched junction nucleotides: 6. The CDR3 loop spans 15 amino acids. CDR3 DNA: TGTGCCTGGACCCGGGACAGCAGCTCTGGAAACACCATATATTTT. Translating gives CAWTRDSSSGNTIYF.

The V and J genes are TRBV12-3 or TRBV12-4 and TRBJ1-2, with TRBD1 identical over 7 bases. CDR3 size: 13 residues. V was pared by 8 bases and J by 5 bases, with 8 bases of the junction left unmatched. For the CDR3, the DNA is TGTGCCAGCCACAGGGGATTGAATTATGGCTACACCTTC. Translating gives CASHRGLNYGYTF.

The chain joins TRBV20-1 to TRBJ1-5; D uncertain. Germline values: CDR1 DFQATT, CDR2 SNEGSKA (reference sequence). V was clipped by 4 bases and J by 1 base, with 5 bases between them. The CDR3 totals 12 residues. CDR3 nucleotide sequence: TGCAGTGCTACTGACAGCAATCAGCCCCAGCATTTT. Its translation: CSATDSNQPQHF.

CDR3 DNA sequence: TGTGCCAGTAGTGGGCAGCATAGCAATCAGCCCCAGCATTTT. Its protein product is CASSGQHSNQPQHF. The chain uses TRBV19 and TRBJ1-5; D is uncertain. The germline gives CDR1 LNHDA, CDR2 SQIVND (reference sequence). V was cut by 5 bases and J by 0 bases, with 8 bases left in between. This CDR3 has 14 residues. The full variable domain, in which reference TRBV19 and TRBJ1-5 provide the parts outside the CDR3, is DGGITQSPKYLFRKEGQNVTLSCEQNLNHDAMYWYRQDPGQGLRLIYYSQIVNDFQKGDIAEGYSVSREKKESFPLTVTSAQKNPTAFYLCASSGQHSNQPQHFGDGTRLSIL.

The sample holds one count of this clone. CDR3 region: CATSDSFVGAEAFF. Written as DNA, the CDR3 is TGTGCCACCAGTGATTCCTTTGTGGGAGCTGAAGCTTTCTTT. J is TRBJ1-1 and V is TRBV24-1; D gene unclear. Germline assignment: CDR1 KGHDR and CDR2 SFDVKD. The V gene lost 2 bases and the J gene lost 6 bases, with 12 bases spanning the gap. There are 14 residues in the CDR3.

This rearrangement joins TRBV2 to TRBJ1-6; D is undetermined. Trimming removed 0 bases at V and 0 bases at J, with 9 bases between. This CDR3 spans 17 amino acids. Germline loops: CDR1 SNHLY, CDR2 FYNNEI. The CDR3 bases are TGTGCCAGCAGTGAAGCAGTAACGAGCTCCTATAATTCACCCCTCCACTTT. Protein sequence: CASSEAVTSSYNSPLHF.

This clone has more than one count but fewer than ten. The chain has TRBV6-5 and TRBJ1-2; tentative D call: TRBD1 (5 bases). Per the germline V gene, CDR1 is MNHEY and CDR2 is SVGAGI. The CDR3 runs 12 residues. V was clipped by 7 bases and J by 8 bases, with 14 bases between them. CDR3 nucleotides: TGTGCCAGCACTACCGGGACCTTGGGCTACACCTTC. It codes for CASTTGTLGYTF.